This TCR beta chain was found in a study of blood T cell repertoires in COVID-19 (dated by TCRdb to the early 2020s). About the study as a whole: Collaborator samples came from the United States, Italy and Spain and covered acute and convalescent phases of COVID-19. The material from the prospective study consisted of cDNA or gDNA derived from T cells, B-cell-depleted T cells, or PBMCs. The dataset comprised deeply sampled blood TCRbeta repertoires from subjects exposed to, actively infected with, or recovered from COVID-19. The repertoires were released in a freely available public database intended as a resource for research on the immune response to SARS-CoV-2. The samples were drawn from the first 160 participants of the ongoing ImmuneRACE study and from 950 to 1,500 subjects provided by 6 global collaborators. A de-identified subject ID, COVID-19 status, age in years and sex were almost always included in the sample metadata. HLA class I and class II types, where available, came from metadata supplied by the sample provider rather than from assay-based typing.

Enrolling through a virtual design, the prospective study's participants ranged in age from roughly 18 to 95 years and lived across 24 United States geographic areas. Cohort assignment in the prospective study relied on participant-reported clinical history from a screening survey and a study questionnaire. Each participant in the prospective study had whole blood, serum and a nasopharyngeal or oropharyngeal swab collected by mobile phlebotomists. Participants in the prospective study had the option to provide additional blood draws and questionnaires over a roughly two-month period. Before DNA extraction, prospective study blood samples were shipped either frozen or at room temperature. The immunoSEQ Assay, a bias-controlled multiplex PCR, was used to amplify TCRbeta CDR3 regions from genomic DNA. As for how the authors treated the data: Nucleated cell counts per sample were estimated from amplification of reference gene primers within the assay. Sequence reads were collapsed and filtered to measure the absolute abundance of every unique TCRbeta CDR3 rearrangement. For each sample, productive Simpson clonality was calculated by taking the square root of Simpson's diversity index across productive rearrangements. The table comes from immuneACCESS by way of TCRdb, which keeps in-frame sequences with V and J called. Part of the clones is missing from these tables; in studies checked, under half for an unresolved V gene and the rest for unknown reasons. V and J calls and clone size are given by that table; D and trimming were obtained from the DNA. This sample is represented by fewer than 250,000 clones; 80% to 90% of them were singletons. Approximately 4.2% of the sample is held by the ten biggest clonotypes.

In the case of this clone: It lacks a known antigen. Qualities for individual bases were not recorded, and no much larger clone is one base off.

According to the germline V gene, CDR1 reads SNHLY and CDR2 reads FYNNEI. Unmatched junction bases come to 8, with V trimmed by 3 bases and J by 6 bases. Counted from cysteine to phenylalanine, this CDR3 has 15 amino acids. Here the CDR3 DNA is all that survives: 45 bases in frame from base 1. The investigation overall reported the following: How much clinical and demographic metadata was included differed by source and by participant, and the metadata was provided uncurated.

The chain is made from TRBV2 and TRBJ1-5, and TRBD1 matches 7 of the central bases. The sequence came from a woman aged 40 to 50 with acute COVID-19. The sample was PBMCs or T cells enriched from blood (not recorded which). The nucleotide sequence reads TGTGCCAGCAGTGACCTTACAGGGGTGGGTCAGCCCCAGCATTTT. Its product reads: CASSDLTGVGQPQHF.